The 4 T cell receptor beta chains below all came from one sample that was sequenced in a study of T cells in Graves' hyperthyroidism and ophthalmopathy (dated by TCRdb to the late 2010s). Library prep was done by multiplex PCR. The instrument was an Illumina HiSeq 2000. The TCR beta CDR3 regions were amplified from the RNA transcripts. The TCR CDR3 was subjected to a first round of RT-PCR using the HTBI primer set and the Qiagen OneStep RT-PCR kit. Using fastp at Q25 and MiXCR, TCRdb reprocessed the public reads and kept productive beta chains. CDR3 protein sequences are deduplicated, and each keeps its most common genes and DNA. The sample table contains a few hundred thousand distinct CDR3 sequences; only one count was recorded for approximately 25% of them. The ten top clones hold 70% to 75% of the sample. Input material: blood. These receptor sequences come from a man aged 50 to 60 with Graves' hyperthyroidism.

This clonotype showed up many times. The V and J genes are TRBV30 and TRBJ1-6; D gene unclear. Trimming cost V 4 bases and J 6 bases, with 13 bases left between them. CDR1 is GTSNPN and CDR2 is SVGIG in the germline V gene (reference sequence). The length of the CDR3 is 14 residues. As DNA, the CDR3 is TGTGCCTGGACCTCGGTGACGGGTAATTCACCCCTCCACTTT. Translated: CAWTSVTGNSPLHF.

This clonotype appeared a single time. A read error is possible here, since a much larger clone lies one base away. The CDR3 loop reads CASSPDRGLSNEQFF. In nucleotides, the CDR3 is TGTGCCAGCAGTCCGGACCGTGGGCTCTCCAATGAGCAGTTCTTC. This chain joins TRBV27 and TRBJ2-1; D ambiguous. The germline V gene encodes CDR1 MNHEY and CDR2 SMNVEV (reference sequence). The CDR3 consists of 15 residues. Trimming removed 5 bases from V and 6 bases from J, with 17 bases in between.

A few counts support this clonotype. J is TRBJ2-7 and V is TRBV11-2; TRBD2 matches at 7 bases. Germline V gene sequence: CDR1 SGHAT, CDR2 FQNNGV. The CDR3 runs to 16 residues. With 1 base clipped from V and 3 bases from J, the junction kept 9 bases outside the gene matches. The CDR3 DNA reads as TGTGCCAGCAGCTTAGCGGGAACTAGCGAAGTCTACGAGCAGTACTTC. It translates to CASSLAGTSEVYEQYF.

The chain couples TRBV9 to TRBJ2-5, with D perhaps matching TRBD1 or TRBD2 (5 bases each). The CDR3 is 15 amino acids. V was pared by 4 bases and J by 0 bases, with 13 bases between. Germline V lookup: CDR1 SGDLS, CDR2 YYNGEE. CDR3 bases: TGTGCCAGCAGCCGAGAAGGGACGTACCAAGAGACCCAGTACTTC. Protein product: CASSREGTYQETQYF.